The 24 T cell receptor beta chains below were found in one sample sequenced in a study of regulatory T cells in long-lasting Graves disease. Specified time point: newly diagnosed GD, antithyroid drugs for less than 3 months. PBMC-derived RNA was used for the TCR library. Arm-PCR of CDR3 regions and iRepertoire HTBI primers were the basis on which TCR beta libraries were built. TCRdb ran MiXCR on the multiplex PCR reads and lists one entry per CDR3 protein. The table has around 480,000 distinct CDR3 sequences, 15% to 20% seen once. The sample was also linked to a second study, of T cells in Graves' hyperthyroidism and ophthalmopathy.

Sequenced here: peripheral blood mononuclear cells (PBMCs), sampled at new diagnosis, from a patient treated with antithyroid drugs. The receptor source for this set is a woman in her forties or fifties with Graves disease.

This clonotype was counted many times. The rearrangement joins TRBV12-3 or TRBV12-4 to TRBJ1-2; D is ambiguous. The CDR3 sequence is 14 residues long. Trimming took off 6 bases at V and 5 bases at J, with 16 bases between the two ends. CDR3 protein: CASSNRQEQYGYTF. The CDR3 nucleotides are TGTGCCAGCAGCAACCGCCAGGAGCAATATGGCTACACCTTC.

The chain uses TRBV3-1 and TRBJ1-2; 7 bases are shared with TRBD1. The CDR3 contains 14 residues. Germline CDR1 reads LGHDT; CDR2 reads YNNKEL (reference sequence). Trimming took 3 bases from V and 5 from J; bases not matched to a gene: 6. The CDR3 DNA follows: TGTGCCAGCAGCCACCTAGGGACAGAGTATGGCTACACCTTC. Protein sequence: CASSHLGTEYGYTF.

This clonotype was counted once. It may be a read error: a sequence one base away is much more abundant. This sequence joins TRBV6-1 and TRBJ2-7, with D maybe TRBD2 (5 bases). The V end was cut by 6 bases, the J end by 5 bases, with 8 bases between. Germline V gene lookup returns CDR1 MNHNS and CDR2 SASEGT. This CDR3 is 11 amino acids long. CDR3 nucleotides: TGTGCCAGCAGACGGGATGACGAGCAGTACTTC. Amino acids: CASRRDDEQYF.

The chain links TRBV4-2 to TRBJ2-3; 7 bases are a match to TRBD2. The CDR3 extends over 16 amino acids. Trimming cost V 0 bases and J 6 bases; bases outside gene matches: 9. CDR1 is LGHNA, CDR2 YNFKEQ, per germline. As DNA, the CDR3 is TGTGCCAGCAGCCAAGATGGGGGGGTACCCGTGGATACGCAGTATTTT. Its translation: CASSQDGGVPVDTQYF.

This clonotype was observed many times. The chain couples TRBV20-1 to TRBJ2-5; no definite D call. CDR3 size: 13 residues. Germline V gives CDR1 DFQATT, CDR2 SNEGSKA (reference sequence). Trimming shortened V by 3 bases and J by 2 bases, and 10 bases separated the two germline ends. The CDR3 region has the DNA TGCAGTGCTAGGTCTGGCGGACAAGAGACCCAGTACTTC. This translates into CSARSGGQETQYF.

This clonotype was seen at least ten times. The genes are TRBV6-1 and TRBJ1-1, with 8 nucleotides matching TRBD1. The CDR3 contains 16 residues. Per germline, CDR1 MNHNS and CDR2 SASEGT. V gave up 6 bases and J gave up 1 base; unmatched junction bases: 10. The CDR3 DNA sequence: TGTGCCAGCAGGGATCCTACAGGGGGAAGGAACACTGAAGCTTTCTTT. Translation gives CASRDPTGGRNTEAFF.

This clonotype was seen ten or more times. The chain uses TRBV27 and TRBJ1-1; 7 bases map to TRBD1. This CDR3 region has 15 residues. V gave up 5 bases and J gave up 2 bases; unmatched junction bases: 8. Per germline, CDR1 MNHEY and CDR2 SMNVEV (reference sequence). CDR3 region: CASSRLGQPNTEAFF. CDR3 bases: TGTGCCAGCAGTAGGTTGGGACAGCCCAACACTGAAGCTTTCTTT.

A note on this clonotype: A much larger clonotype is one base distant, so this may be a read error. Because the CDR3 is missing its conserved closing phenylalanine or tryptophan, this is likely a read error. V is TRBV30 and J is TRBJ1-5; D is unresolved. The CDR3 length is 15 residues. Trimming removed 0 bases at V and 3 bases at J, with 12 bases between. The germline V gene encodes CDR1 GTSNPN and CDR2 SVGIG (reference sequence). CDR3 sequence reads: CAWSVRGFDNQPQHL. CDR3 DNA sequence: TGTGCCTGGAGTGTCCGTGGGTTCGACAATCAGCCCCAGCATCTT.

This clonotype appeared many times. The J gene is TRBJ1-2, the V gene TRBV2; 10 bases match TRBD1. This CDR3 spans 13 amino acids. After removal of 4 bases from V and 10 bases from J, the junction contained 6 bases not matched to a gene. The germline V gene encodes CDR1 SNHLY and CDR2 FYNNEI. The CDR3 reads CASSGQGALSYTF. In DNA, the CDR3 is TGTGCCAGCAGTGGACAGGGGGCCCTTTCCTACACCTTC.

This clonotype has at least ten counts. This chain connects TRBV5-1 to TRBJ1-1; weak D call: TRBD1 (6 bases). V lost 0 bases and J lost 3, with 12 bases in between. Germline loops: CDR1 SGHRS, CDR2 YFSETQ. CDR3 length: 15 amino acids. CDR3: CASSLVVDRHTEAFF. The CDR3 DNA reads TGCGCCAGCAGCTTGGTAGTGGACAGACACACTGAAGCTTTCTTT.

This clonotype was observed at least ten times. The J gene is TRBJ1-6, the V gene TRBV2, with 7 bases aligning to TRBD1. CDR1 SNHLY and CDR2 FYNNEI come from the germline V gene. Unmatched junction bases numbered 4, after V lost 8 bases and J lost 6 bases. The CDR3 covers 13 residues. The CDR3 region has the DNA TGTGCCAGCTTAGGACAGGCTAATTCACCCCTCCACTTT. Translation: CASLGQANSPLHF. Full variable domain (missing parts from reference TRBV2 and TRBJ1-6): EPEVTQTPSHQVTQMGQEVILRCVPISNHLYFYWYRQILGQKVEFLVSFYNNEISEKSEIFDDQFSVERPDGSNFTLKIRSTKLEDSAMYFCASLGQANSPLHFGNGTRLTVT.

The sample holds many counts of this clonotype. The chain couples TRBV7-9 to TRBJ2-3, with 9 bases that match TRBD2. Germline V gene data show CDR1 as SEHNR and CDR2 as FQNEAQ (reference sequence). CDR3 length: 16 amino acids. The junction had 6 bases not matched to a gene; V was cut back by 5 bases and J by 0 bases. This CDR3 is CASSLTAGGSTDTQYF. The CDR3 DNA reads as TGTGCCAGCAGCCTAACAGCGGGGGGCAGCACAGATACGCAGTATTTT.

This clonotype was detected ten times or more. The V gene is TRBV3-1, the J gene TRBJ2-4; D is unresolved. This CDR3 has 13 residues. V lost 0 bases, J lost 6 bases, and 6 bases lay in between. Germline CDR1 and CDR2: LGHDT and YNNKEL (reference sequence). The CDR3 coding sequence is TGTGCCAGCAGCCAAGAGGGAAGAAACATTCAGTACTTC. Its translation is CASSQEGRNIQYF. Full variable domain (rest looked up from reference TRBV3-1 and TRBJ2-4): DTAVSQTPKYLVTQMGNDKSIKCEQNLGHDTMYWYKQDSKKFLKIMFSYNNKELIINETVPNRFSPKSPDKAHLNLHINSLELGDSAVYFCASSQEGRNIQYFGAGTRLSVL.

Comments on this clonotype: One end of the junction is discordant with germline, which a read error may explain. The CDR3 reads CASSLGTGGSETQYF. The CDR3 nucleotides are TGTGCCAGCAGTTTAGGGACAGGGGGATCGGAGACCCAGTACTTC. The chain uses TRBV7-9 and TRBJ2-5; 11 bases match TRBD1. The CDR3 covers 15 residues. Germline CDR1 and CDR2: SEHNR and FQNEAQ (reference sequence).

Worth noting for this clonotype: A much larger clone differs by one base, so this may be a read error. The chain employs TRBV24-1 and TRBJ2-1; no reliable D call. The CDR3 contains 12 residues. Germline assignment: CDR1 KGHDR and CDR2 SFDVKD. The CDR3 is CAASDLVGEQFF. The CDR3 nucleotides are TGTGCCGCCAGTGATTTAGTGGGTGAGCAGTTCTTC.

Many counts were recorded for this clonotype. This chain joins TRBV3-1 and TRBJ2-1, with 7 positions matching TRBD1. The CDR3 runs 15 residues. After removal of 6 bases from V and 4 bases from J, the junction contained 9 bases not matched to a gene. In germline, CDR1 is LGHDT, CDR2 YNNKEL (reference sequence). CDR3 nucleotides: TGTGCCAGCAGTACCACAGGGGTACGGTACAATGAGCAGTTCTTC. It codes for CASSTTGVRYNEQFF.

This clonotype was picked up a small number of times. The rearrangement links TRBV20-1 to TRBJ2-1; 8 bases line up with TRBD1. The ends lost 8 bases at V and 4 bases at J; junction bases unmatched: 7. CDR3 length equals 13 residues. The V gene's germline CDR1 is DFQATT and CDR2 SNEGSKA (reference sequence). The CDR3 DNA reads TGCAGTCAGCCGGGACAGGTTTACAATGAGCAGTTCTTC. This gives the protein CSQPGQVYNEQFF.

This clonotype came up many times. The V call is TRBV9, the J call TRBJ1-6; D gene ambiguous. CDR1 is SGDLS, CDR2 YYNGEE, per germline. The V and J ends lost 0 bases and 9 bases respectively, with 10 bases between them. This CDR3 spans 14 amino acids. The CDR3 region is CASSVGSSSSPLHF. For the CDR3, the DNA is TGTGCCAGCAGCGTAGGGTCCTCCAGTTCACCCCTCCACTTT.

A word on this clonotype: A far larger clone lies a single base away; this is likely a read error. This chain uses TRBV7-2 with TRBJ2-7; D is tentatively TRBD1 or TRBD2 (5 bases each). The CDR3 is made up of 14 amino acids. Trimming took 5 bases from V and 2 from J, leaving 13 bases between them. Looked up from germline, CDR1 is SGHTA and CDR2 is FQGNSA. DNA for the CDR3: TGTGCCAGCAGCCCGTCAGTGGGGGCCTACGAGCAGTACTTC. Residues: CASSPSVGAYEQYF. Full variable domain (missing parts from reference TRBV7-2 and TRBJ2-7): GAGVSQSPSNKVTEKGKDVELRCDPISGHTALYWYRQSLGQGLEFLIYFQGNSAPDKSGLPSDRFSAERTGGSVSTLTIQRTQQEDSAVYLCASSPSVGAYEQYFGPGTRLTVT.

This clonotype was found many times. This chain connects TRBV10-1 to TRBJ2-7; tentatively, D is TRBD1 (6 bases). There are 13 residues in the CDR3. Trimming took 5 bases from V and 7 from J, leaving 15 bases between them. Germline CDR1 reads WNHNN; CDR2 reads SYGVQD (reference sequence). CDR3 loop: CASSLDRLGEQYF. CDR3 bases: TGCGCCAGCAGTTTGGACAGACTGGGAGAGCAGTACTTC.

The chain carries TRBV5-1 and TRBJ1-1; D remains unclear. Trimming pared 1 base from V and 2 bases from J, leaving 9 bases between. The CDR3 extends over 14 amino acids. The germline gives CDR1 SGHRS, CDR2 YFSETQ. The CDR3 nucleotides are TGCGCCAGCAGCTTGTCACAGATAAACACTGAAGCTTTCTTT. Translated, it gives CASSLSQINTEAFF.

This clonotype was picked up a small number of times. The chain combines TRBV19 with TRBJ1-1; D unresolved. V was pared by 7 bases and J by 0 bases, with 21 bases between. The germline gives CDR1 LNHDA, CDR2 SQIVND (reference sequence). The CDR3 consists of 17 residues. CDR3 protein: CASTKNPGLIMNTEAFF. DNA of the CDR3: TGTGCCAGTACCAAAAATCCCGGCTTGATTATGAACACTGAAGCTTTCTTT.

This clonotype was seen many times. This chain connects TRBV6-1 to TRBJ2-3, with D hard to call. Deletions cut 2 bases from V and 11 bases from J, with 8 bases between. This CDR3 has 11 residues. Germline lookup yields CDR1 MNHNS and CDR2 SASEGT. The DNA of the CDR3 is TGTGCCAGCAGTGAACCGCTAGGGCAGTATTTT. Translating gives CASSEPLGQYF.

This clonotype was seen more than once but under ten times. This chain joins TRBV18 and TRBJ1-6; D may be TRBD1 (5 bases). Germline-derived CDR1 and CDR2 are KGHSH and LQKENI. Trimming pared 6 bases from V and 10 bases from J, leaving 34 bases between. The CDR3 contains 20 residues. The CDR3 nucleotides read TGTGCCAGCTCGCGACGGCCGGACAACGCGGTGTATGGGCCTAAGTCACCCCTCCACTTT. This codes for CASSRRPDNAVYGPKSPLHF.